This T cell receptor (beta chain) was identified during a study of regulatory T cells in long-lasting Graves disease. This clonotype was seen ten or more times. The antigen remains unidentified. Trimming cost V 4 bases and J 3 bases, with 11 bases left between them. CDR1 and CDR2 (germline): SGHRS, YFSETQ. The length of the CDR3 is 13 residues. Stated time point: newly diagnosed GD, antithyroid drugs for less than 3 months. PBMC-derived RNA was used for the TCR library. Findings and limits, study-wide: Persistent disease was characterized by preferential usage of TRBV28, TRBJ1-2 and TRBJ2-5.

To make TCR beta libraries, researchers used iRepertoire HTBI primers and Arm-PCR of CDR3 regions. TCRdb reprocessed the multiplex PCR reads via MiXCR and lists one record per CDR3 protein. The sample has fewer than 550,000 distinct CDR3 sequences, around 15% seen once. Separately, the same data were catalogued under a study of T cells in Graves' hyperthyroidism and ophthalmopathy.

The receptor comes from a woman aged 35-60 years with Graves disease. The sequenced sample was peripheral blood mononuclear cells (PBMCs), obtained at new diagnosis, from a patient treated with antithyroid drugs. The chain carries TRBV5-1 and TRBJ2-7, with D maybe TRBD2 (6 bases). CDR3 loop: CASSRVSGYEQYF. For the CDR3, the DNA is TGCGCCAGCAGCCGTGTTAGCGGCTACGAGCAGTACTTC.